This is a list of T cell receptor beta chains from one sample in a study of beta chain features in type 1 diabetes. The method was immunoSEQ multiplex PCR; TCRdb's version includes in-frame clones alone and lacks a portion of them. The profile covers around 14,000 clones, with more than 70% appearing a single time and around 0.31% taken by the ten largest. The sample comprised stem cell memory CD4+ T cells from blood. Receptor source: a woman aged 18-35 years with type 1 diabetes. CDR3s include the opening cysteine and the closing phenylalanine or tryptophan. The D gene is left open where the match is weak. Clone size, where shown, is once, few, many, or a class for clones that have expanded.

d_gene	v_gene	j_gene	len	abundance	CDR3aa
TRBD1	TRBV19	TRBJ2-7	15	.	CASSKSGQGLYEQYF
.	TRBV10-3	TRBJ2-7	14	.	CAISRPDFSYEQYF
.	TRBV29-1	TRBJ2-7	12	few	CSVEKSGSVQYF
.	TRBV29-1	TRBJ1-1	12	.	CSGGGLNTEAFF
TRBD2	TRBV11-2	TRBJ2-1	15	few	CASSAAGLAGVSLFF
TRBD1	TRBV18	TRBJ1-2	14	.	CASSPTGGADGYTF
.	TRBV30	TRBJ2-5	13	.	CAWRMDGVKTQYF
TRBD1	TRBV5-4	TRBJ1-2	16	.	CASSPPPTGGAKGYTF
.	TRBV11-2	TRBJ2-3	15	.	CASSAGLDWPDTQYF
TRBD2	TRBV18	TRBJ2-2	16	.	CASSPIAGAPTGELFF
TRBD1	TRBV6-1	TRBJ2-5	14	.	CASRRTGYLETQYF
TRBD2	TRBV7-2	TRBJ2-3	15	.	CASSLEGGRWDTQYF
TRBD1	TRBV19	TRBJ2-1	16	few	CASQVYSGTGNNEQFF
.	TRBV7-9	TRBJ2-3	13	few	CASTPRGTDTQYF
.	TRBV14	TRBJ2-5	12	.	CASSQDSLTEYF
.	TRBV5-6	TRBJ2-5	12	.	CASSFGGETQYF
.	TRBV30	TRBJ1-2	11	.	CAWSVTDGYTF
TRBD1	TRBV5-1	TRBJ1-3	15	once	CASSLGSTGGNTIYF
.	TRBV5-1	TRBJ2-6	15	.	CASSLGAAGANVLTF
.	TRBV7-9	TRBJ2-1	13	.	CASSPRGGNEQFF
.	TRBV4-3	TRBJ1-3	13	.	CASSQISGDTIYF
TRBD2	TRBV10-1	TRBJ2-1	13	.	CASSAQRDSGTFF
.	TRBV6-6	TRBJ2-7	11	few	CASRTWYEQYF
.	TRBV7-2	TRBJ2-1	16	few	CASTLHGASEGNEQFF